These 32 T cell receptor beta chains came from one sample sequenced in a study of T cells in Graves' hyperthyroidism and ophthalmopathy. The source material, RNA transcripts, was used to amplify TCR beta CDR3 regions. The primer set for the first-round RT-PCR of the TCR CDR3 was HTBI. TCRdb reprocessed the multiplex PCR reads with MiXCR, giving one entry per CDR3 protein. The sample holds roughly 800,000 distinct CDR3 sequences, 38% seen once. Sequences were obtained from blood. The source is a man between 18 and 35 years old with Graves' hyperthyroidism.

This clonotype was seen once. This may be a read error, as it is one base from a much larger clone. The chain carries TRBV7-9 and TRBJ2-6; D is possibly TRBD1 (5 bases). CDR3 length: 15 residues. Germline CDR1 SEHNR, CDR2 FQNEAQ (reference sequence). In DNA form, the CDR3 reads TGTGCCAGCAGCGCCCCTGACTCTGGGGCCAACGTCGTGACTTTC. It yields the protein CASSAPDSGANVVTF. Based on the CDR3 plus reference TRBV7-9 and TRBJ2-6, the full variable domain is DTGVSQNPRHKITKRGQNVTFRCDPISEHNRLYWYRQTLGQGPEFLTYFQNEAQLEKSRLLSDRFSAERPKGSFSTLEIQRTEQGDSAMYLCASSAPDSGANVVTFGAGSRLTVL.

The chain joins TRBV6-5 to TRBJ1-4; D gene unclear. V lost 4 bases, J lost 7 bases, and 13 bases lay in between. This CDR3 has 14 amino acids. Germline CDR1 MNHEY, CDR2 SVGAGI. The CDR3 nucleotides are TGTGCCAGCAGTTCGACCCTCCGGGCTGAAAAACTGTTTTTT. It encodes CASSSTLRAEKLFF.

This clonotype was counted ten times or more. The chain carries TRBV5-1 and TRBJ2-7, with D unclear. Germline CDR1 reads SGHRS; CDR2 reads YFSETQ. Trimming took 5 bases from V and 2 from J, leaving 11 bases between them. This CDR3 region has 13 residues. The CDR3 region has the DNA TGCGCCAGCAGTCCTGACGGCACCTACGAGCAGTACTTC. It specifies CASSPDGTYEQYF.

Note on this clonotype: One base away lies a much larger clone, so this may be a sequencing read error. The V gene is TRBV29-1, the J gene TRBJ2-5; 7 bases are shared with TRBD2. The CDR3 spans 16 residues. J lost 5 bases, V lost 7 bases, and 19 bases had no gene match. Looked up from germline, CDR1 is SQVTM and CDR2 is ANQGSEA. As DNA, the CDR3 is TGCAGCGCAAGTCAACCCGGACTAGTGGGTCAGGAGACCCAGTACTTC. Its protein is CSASQPGLVGQETQYF.

V and J are TRBV20-1 and TRBJ1-2; D ambiguous. Trimming cost V 1 base and J 3 bases, with 9 bases left between them. Germline CDR1 reads DFQATT; CDR2 reads SNEGSKA (reference sequence). This CDR3 comprises 13 residues. CDR3 residues: CSARGRSDYGYTF. The CDR3 DNA follows: TGCAGTGCTAGAGGAAGGTCTGACTATGGCTACACCTTC.

The J gene is TRBJ1-1, the V gene TRBV19; D gene uncertain. Germline assignment: CDR1 LNHDA and CDR2 SQIVND (reference sequence). Trimming pared 3 bases from V and 11 bases from J, leaving 13 bases between. The CDR3 covers 12 residues. This chain's CDR3 is CASSMRNTGAFF. CDR3 nucleotide sequence: TGTGCCAGTAGTATGAGGAACACTGGGGCTTTCTTT.

The sample holds one count of this clonotype. The rearrangement joins TRBV29-1 to TRBJ1-3; D is ambiguous. The V end lost 7 bases, the J end lost 4 bases, and 11 bases lay between the germline ends. Per the germline V gene, CDR1 is SQVTM and CDR2 is ANQGSEA. This CDR3 has 12 residues. CDR3 in amino acids: CSAAVTGNTIYF. The CDR3 nucleotides read TGCAGCGCCGCAGTGACAGGAAACACCATATATTTT.

The chain has TRBV7-3 and TRBJ1-1; no reliable D call. CDR3 size: 14 residues. Germline CDR1 and CDR2: SGHTA and FQGTGA. Trimming cost V 5 bases and J 2 bases, with 12 bases left between them. The CDR3 sequence: CASSHDGFNTEAFF. DNA of the CDR3: TGTGCCAGCAGCCACGACGGATTCAACACTGAAGCTTTCTTT. The full variable domain, in which reference TRBV7-3 and TRBJ1-1 provide the parts outside the CDR3, is GAGVSQTPSNKVTEKGKYVELRCDPISGHTALYWYRQSLGQGPEFLIYFQGTGAADDSGLPNDRFFAVRPEGSVSTLKIQRTERGDSAVYLCASSHDGFNTEAFFGQGTRLTVV.

The chain uses TRBV11-2 and TRBJ1-4; TRBD1 matches 8 bases. V was pared by 3 bases and J by 8 bases, with 8 bases of the junction left unmatched. Germline CDR1 reads SGHAT; CDR2 reads FQNNGV. This CDR3 contains 15 residues. This CDR3 is CASSLGRGRVEKLFF. Here the CDR3 DNA reads TGTGCCAGCAGCTTGGGCAGGGGGCGGGTCGAAAAACTGTTTTTT.

Ten or more counts support this clonotype. The rearrangement uses TRBV29-1 and TRBJ1-4; 7 nucleotides align to TRBD1. Germline V gene lookup returns CDR1 SQVTM and CDR2 ANQGSEA. The CDR3 is made up of 13 amino acids. The J segment lost 0 bases and the V segment lost 7 bases, leaving 2 bases of the junction unmatched. The chain's CDR3 is CSGGQATNEKLFF. The CDR3 coding sequence is TGCAGCGGAGGACAGGCAACTAATGAAAAACTGTTTTTT.

The V gene is TRBV20-1, the J gene TRBJ1-6; 10 bases match TRBD1. V shed 5 bases and J 10 bases; nucleotides not matched to a gene: 14. This CDR3 contains 16 residues. Looked up from germline, CDR1 is DFQATT and CDR2 is SNEGSKA (reference sequence). The CDR3 DNA reads TGCAGTGCTCCTGCCGGGACAGGGGTAGGAGGATCACCCCTCCACTTT. It codes for CSAPAGTGVGGSPLHF.

This clonotype was seen ten or more times. This CDR3 reads CATSPRRAYGYTF. CDR3 DNA sequence: TGTGCCACCAGCCCGCGACGAGCCTATGGCTACACCTTC. This sequence joins TRBV15 and TRBJ1-2, with unresolved D. CDR3 length equals 13 residues. Germline loops: CDR1 LNHNV, CDR2 YYDKDF (reference sequence). V was clipped by 5 bases and J by 4 bases, with 11 bases between them.

There are many counts of this clonotype. J is TRBJ1-5 and V is TRBV15, with D hard to call. CDR1 and CDR2 from the germline V gene are LNHNV and YYDKDF (reference sequence). The germline V and J ends were trimmed by 0 bases and 9 bases, with 9 bases remaining between them. The CDR3 totals 13 residues. DNA for the CDR3: TGTGCCACCAGCAGAGAAGTCAAGGGGCCCCAGCATTTT. Translated, it gives CATSREVKGPQHF. Combining the CDR3 with reference TRBV15 and TRBJ1-5 gives the whole variable domain DAMVIQNPRYQVTQFGKPVTLSCSQTLNHNVMYWYQQKSSQAPKLLFHYYDKDFNNEADTPDNFQSRRPNTSFCFLDIRSPGLGDTAMYLCATSREVKGPQHFGDGTRLSIL.

This chain joins TRBV2 and TRBJ1-1, with D possibly TRBD1 on 5 matching bases. Germline assignment: CDR1 SNHLY and CDR2 FYNNEI. CDR3 length: 14 residues. Trimming removed 3 bases from V and 4 bases from J, with 12 bases in between. As DNA, the CDR3 is TGTGCCAGCAGTGATCTGGGGGGGAGCACTGAAGCTTTCTTT. Translated, it gives CASSDLGGSTEAFF.

This clonotype was picked up many times. The chain has TRBV5-8 and TRBJ1-6; 12 bases are shared with TRBD1. Germline assignment: CDR1 SGHTS and CDR2 YDEGEE. Germline trimming cut 4 bases from V and 10 bases from J; bases unmatched to any gene: 3. This CDR3 spans 14 amino acids. CDR3 protein: CASSRDRGQSPLHF. CDR3 nucleotide sequence: TGTGCCAGCAGCCGGGACAGGGGGCAATCACCCCTCCACTTT. Full variable domain (missing parts from reference TRBV5-8 and TRBJ1-6): EAGVTQSPTHLIKTRGQQATLRCSPISGHTSVYWYQQALGLGLQFLLWYDEGEERNRGNFPPRFSGRQFPNYSSELNVNALELEDSALYLCASSRDRGQSPLHFGNGTRLTVT.

At least ten counts were recorded for this clonotype. The chain joins TRBV6-5 to TRBJ2-5, with 7 bases that match TRBD1. The CDR3 runs 16 residues. The germline V gene has CDR1 MNHEY and CDR2 SVGAGI. Trimming took 5 bases from V and 2 from J; bases not matched to a gene: 11. CDR3 region: CASSKTGTASQETQYF. The CDR3 DNA is TGTGCCAGCAGTAAGACCGGGACAGCATCACAAGAGACCCAGTACTTC.

The V and J genes are TRBV6-5 and TRBJ1-5; the D is unclear. The V end was cut by 5 bases, the J end by 7 bases, with 15 bases between. CDR1 is MNHEY and CDR2 is SVGAGI in the germline V gene. This CDR3 has 14 amino acids. CDR3 DNA: TGTGCCAGCAGTGAATTCGCAGGAAGCCAGCCCCAGCATTTT. Its protein is CASSEFAGSQPQHF.

The genes are TRBV20-1 and TRBJ1-4; perhaps TRBD1 as D (5 bases). V lost 4 bases, J lost 14 bases, and 20 bases lay in between. The CDR3 is 13 amino acids. Germline values: CDR1 DFQATT, CDR2 SNEGSKA (reference sequence). The CDR3 DNA follows: TGCAGTGCTACCGGAGACAGACCTAGTCCGCTGTTTTTT. Protein: CSATGDRPSPLFF.

This clonotype has a handful of counts. A read error may produce the germline difference seen at one junction end. The rearrangement links TRBV15 to TRBJ1-1; no firm D call. The CDR3 loop spans 16 amino acids. Germline loops: CDR1 LNHNV, CDR2 YYDKDF (reference sequence). This chain's CDR3 is CASSLGEPPQFTEAFF. The CDR3 nucleotides are TGTGCCAGCAGCTTGGGCGAGCCACCGCAATTCACTGAAGCTTTCTTT.

The genes are TRBV13 and TRBJ1-5; the D gene is possibly TRBD1 (6 bases). Trimming left V 5 bases short and J 5 bases short, with 13 bases between. CDR1 is PRHDT and CDR2 is FYEKMQ in the germline V gene (reference sequence). The CDR3 consists of 14 residues. The CDR3 nucleotides read TGTGCCAGCAGCGATGACAGGTATTATCAGCCCCAGCATTTT. This sequence encodes CASSDDRYYQPQHF.

This clonotype was counted many times. The V call is TRBV7-9, the J call TRBJ1-2, with D maybe TRBD1 (6 bases). Germline V gives CDR1 SEHNR, CDR2 FQNEAQ (reference sequence). The germline V and J ends were trimmed by 4 bases and 8 bases, with 11 bases remaining between them. The CDR3 sequence is 12 residues long. The CDR3 loop is CASSSDSRGYTF. CDR3 nucleotides: TGTGCCAGCAGCTCGGACAGTCGGGGCTACACCTTC.

Concerning this clonotype itself: The junction shows a germline mismatch at one end, possibly a read error. The V call is TRBV15, the J call TRBJ2-7; tentatively, D is TRBD1 (6 bases). This CDR3 has 15 amino acids. CDR1 and CDR2 (germline): LNHNV, YYDKDF (reference sequence). In DNA, the CDR3 is TGTGCCGCCAGCAGCTATGGGGGCAGGGCTAACGAGCAGTACTTC. Translating gives CAASSYGGRANEQYF.

This chain joins TRBV12-3 or TRBV12-4 and TRBJ1-2, with D possibly TRBD1 on 5 matching bases. V was cut by 5 bases and J by 3 bases, with 22 bases left in between. The CDR3 contains 17 residues. DNA of the CDR3: TGTGCCAGCAGTCTAGACAGTTGGGAGTCGGGGGACTATGGCTACACCTTC. Its protein product is CASSLDSWESGDYGYTF.

This clonotype was seen only a few times. This chain links TRBV7-8 with TRBJ1-4; D remains ambiguous. The CDR3 contains 14 residues. CDR1 and CDR2 (germline): SGHVS, FQNEAQ. Trimming left V 2 bases short and J 4 bases short, with 8 bases between. CDR3 protein: CASSLMGGNEKLFF. The CDR3 nucleotides read TGTGCCAGCAGCTTAATGGGTGGTAATGAAAAACTGTTTTTT.

About this clonotype: A much more abundant neighbour one base away suggests this may be a read error. The chain carries TRBV14 and TRBJ1-5; weak D call: TRBD1 (5 bases). This CDR3 region has 14 residues. Germline V CDR1 and CDR2: SGHDN, FVKESK. The ends were cut back, 2 bases at V and 4 bases at J, with 9 bases in the middle. The CDR3, as DNA: TGTGCCAGCAGCCAACACGGGGGAAATCAGCCCCAGCATTTT. It encodes CASSQHGGNQPQHF.

With respect to this clonotype: The junction does not match germline at one end; this may be a read error. CDR3: CASSVEVAGGF. DNA for the CDR3: TGTGCCAGCAGCGTAGAGGTTGCAGGGGGCTTC. This rearrangement joins TRBV9 to TRBJ2-1, with 7 bases matching TRBD1. The CDR3 loop spans 11 amino acids. Germline-derived CDR1 and CDR2 are SGDLS and YYNGEE. The variable domain in full, with the rest retrieved from reference TRBV9 and TRBJ2-1, is DSGVTQTPKHLITATGQRVTLRCSPRSGDLSVYWYQQSLDQGLQFLIQYYNGEERAKGNILERFSAQQFPDLHSELNLSSLELGDSALYFCASSVEVAGGFGPGTRLTVL.

The rearrangement joins TRBV7-9 to TRBJ2-7; possibly TRBD2 for D (6 bases). V lost 5 bases, J lost 1 base, and 15 bases lay in between. The CDR3 runs to 15 residues. From germline, CDR1 is SEHNR and CDR2 FQNEAQ (reference sequence). CDR3 in DNA: TGTGCCAGCAGCCAAGGAGGGGACGGATCCTACGAGCAGTACTTC. Translating gives CASSQGGDGSYEQYF. Full variable domain (remainder filled in from reference TRBV7-9 and TRBJ2-7): DTGVSQNPRHKITKRGQNVTFRCDPISEHNRLYWYRQTLGQGPEFLTYFQNEAQLEKSRLLSDRFSAERPKGSFSTLEIQRTEQGDSAMYLCASSQGGDGSYEQYFGPGTRLTVT.

This clonotype was observed a few times. This rearrangement joins TRBV6-1 to TRBJ2-6; TRBD2 aligns across 7 bases. CDR3 length: 14 amino acids. Germline assignment: CDR1 MNHNS and CDR2 SASEGT. Losses at the gene ends were 3 bases for V and 4 bases for J; bases not matched to a gene: 0. The CDR3: CASSEGGGANVLTF. The CDR3, as DNA: TGTGCCAGCAGTGAGGGGGGGGGGGCCAACGTCCTGACTTTC.

The CDR3 sequence: CASSPRSQQYF. In DNA, the CDR3 is TGTGCCAGCAGTCCCCGAAGCCAGCAGTACTTC. The chain couples TRBV2 to TRBJ2-7; D ambiguous. Trimming left V 5 bases short and J 8 bases short, with 10 bases between. The CDR3 covers 11 residues. Germline V gene data show CDR1 as SNHLY and CDR2 as FYNNEI. The entire variable domain, with the rest obtained from reference TRBV2 and TRBJ2-7, is as follows: EPEVTQTPSHQVTQMGQEVILRCVPISNHLYFYWYRQILGQKVEFLVSFYNNEISEKSEIFDDQFSVERPDGSNFTLKIRSTKLEDSAMYFCASSPRSQQYFGPGTRLTVT.

With regard to this clonotype: With a much larger clone just one base away, this may be a read error. Given the absence of the conserved phenylalanine or tryptophan at the CDR3 end, a read error is likely. The genes are TRBV9 and TRBJ1-1; D uncertain. The V gene lost 0 bases and the J gene lost 2 bases, with 5 bases spanning the gap. Germline CDR1 is SGDLS and CDR2 is YYNGEE. The CDR3 is 13 amino acids. CDR3 DNA sequence: TGTGCCAGCAGCGTAGTTAGTAACACTGAAGCTTTCGTT. It encodes CASSVVSNTEAFV.

Of note for this clonotype: This could be a read error, since a much larger clone is one nucleotide away. The rearrangement links TRBV20-1 to TRBJ1-4; the D is unclear. Germline V gene sequence: CDR1 DFQATT, CDR2 SNEGSKA (reference sequence). The CDR3 contains 12 residues. Trimming shortened V by 4 bases and J by 4 bases, and 7 bases separated the two germline ends. As DNA, the CDR3 is TGCAGTGCTATGAGTCTTAATGAAAAACTGTTTTTT. Residues: CSAMSLNEKLFF.

The chain carries TRBV15 and TRBJ2-1; unclear D gene. The CDR3 has 12 amino acids. The V and J ends lost 3 bases and 6 bases respectively, with 6 bases between them. CDR1 is LNHNV and CDR2 is YYDKDF in the germline V gene (reference sequence). The CDR3 loop reads CATSRSSNEQFF. In nucleotides, the CDR3 is TGTGCCACCAGCAGGTCTAGCAATGAGCAGTTCTTC.